This TCR beta chain was recovered during a study of Ad26.COV2.S vaccination and SARS-CoV-2 variants. This CDR3 spans 14 amino acids. The J segment lost 3 bases and the V segment lost 3 bases, leaving 1 base of the junction unmatched. The V gene's germline CDR1 is SGHVS and CDR2 FQNEAQ. Treatment noted: 19 received Ad26.COV2.S at low or high dose, single or two shots; about 5 received placebo; per-sample allocation not given. The samples were gathered on day 63 after the first injection of vaccine or placebo. The method was immunoSEQ multiplex PCR; TCRdb's version includes in-frame clones alone and lacks a portion of them. The sample contains about 500,000 clones, 80% to 90% of which appear only once.

The sequence derives from a person between 18 and 60 years old who received the Ad26.COV2.S COVID-19 vaccine or a placebo. The genes are TRBV7-8 and TRBJ1-2; the match to TRBD1 covers 10 bases. This specimen consisted of peripheral blood, obtained in a trial of Ad26.COV2.S vaccine versus placebo. The CDR3 protein is CASSFGTGDYGYTF. Written as DNA, the CDR3 is TGTGCCAGCAGCTTCGGGACAGGGGACTATGGCTACACCTTC.